This T cell receptor (beta chain) appears in the sequencing data of a study of blood T cell repertoires in COVID-19. Study details: The study drew acute and convalescent COVID-19 samples from the United States, Italy and Spain. T cells, B-cell-depleted T cells, or PBMCs provided the cDNA or gDNA that served as material.

As originally analysed: The assay estimated nucleated cells by amplifying reference gene primers. Assay: immunoSEQ multiplex PCR; the TCRdb copy retains only in-frame clones and omits some. V, J and clone size reflect that table, while D and trimming were determined from the DNA. The sample lists some 530,000 clones; approximately 85% were seen once. The CDR3 covers 14 residues. Germline CDR1 LNHNV, CDR2 YYDKDF (reference sequence). The V end was cut by 5 bases, the J end by 6 bases, with 14 bases between. The sequencing sample was made of peripheral blood. This receptor was taken from a human donor in a cohort sampled during active COVID-19. This chain connects TRBV15 to TRBJ2-1; D not resolved. In DNA, the CDR3 is TGTGCCACCAGCCGCTCTCTAAGTGGCAATGAGCAGTTCTTC. It encodes CATSRSLSGNEQFF.